These 8 T cell receptor beta chains share one sample of origin, sequenced in a study of cytomegalovirus exposure and HLA in healthy donors. PCR was performed using 60 Vbeta and 13 Jbeta primers. Using immunoSEQ multiplex PCR, the repertoire was profiled, and TCRdb retains in-frame clones only, with some absent. The sample lists 160,000 or so clones, about 80% occurring once. Sequenced input: PBMCs. Receptors originate from a woman aged 40 to 55 in good health and CMV-seronegative.

The J gene is TRBJ2-7, the V gene TRBV6-7; D possibly corresponds to TRBD2 (7 bases). TRBV6-7 is an ORF for which the function is uncertain. Trimming removed 0 bases at V and 7 bases at J, with 19 bases between. This CDR3 comprises 16 residues. The CDR3 reads CASSYSRRGDYGEQYF. The CDR3 coding sequence is TGTGCCAGCAGTTACTCGAGGAGGGGGGACTACGGGGAGCAGTACTTC.

The chain recombines TRBV19 with TRBJ2-2, with TRBD1 matching over 8 bases. The CDR3 totals 16 residues. CDR1 is LNHDA and CDR2 is SQIVND in the germline V gene (reference sequence). V was clipped by 3 bases and J by 1 base; unmatched bases: 4. CDR3 sequence: CASSMSGTGNTGELFF. The CDR3 DNA follows: TGTGCCAGTAGTATGTCTGGGACAGGGAACACCGGGGAGCTGTTTTTT.

This clone was recorded only once. V and J are TRBV28 and TRBJ2-1; 8 nucleotides agree with TRBD1. Germline V lookup: CDR1 MDHEN, CDR2 SYDVKM. With V trimmed by 5 bases and J by 2 bases, 5 bases remained unmatched. This CDR3 has 15 residues. The CDR3, as DNA: TGTGCCAGCAGTCCCGGACAGGGAACCTACAATGAGCAGTTCTTC. Protein: CASSPGQGTYNEQFF.

This clone occurred a few times. This chain uses TRBV4-3 with TRBJ1-2, with 8 positions matching TRBD1. The CDR3 loop spans 13 amino acids. V was pared by 4 bases and J by 4 bases, with 2 bases of the junction left unmatched. Germline-derived CDR1 and CDR2 are LGHNA and YSLEER. The CDR3 nucleotides read TGCGCCAGCAGCCTGGACAGGGTCTATGGCTACACCTTC. Amino acids: CASSLDRVYGYTF.

The chain combines TRBV2 with TRBJ1-2, with TRBD1 matching 7 bases. CDR1 SNHLY and CDR2 FYNNEI come from the germline V gene. CDR3 length: 13 residues. Unmatched junction bases numbered 5, after V lost 2 bases and J lost 8 bases. CDR3 in DNA: TGTGCCAGCAGTGAACGCGGCAGGGGGGGCTACACCTTC. This translates into CASSERGRGGYTF.

The V call is TRBV5-4, the J call TRBJ2-5, with TRBD2 matching 7 bases. The end of the DNA aligns better with TRBJ2-7, so the J call may be wrong. Looked up from germline, CDR1 is SGHNT and CDR2 is YYREEE (reference sequence). The CDR3 length is 14 residues. The CDR3 region has the DNA TGTGCCAGCACCCTGGGGGGGTCCTCCTACGAGCAGTACTTC. Translation: CASTLGGSSYEQYF.

The chain joins TRBV6-1 to TRBJ2-2; 7 bases are a match to TRBD1. Germline trimming cut 10 bases from V and 4 bases from J; bases unmatched to any gene: 9. The CDR3 totals 14 residues. The germline V gene has CDR1 MNHNS and CDR2 SASEGT. The CDR3 sequence: CATVNRGITGELFF. The DNA for the CDR3 is TGTGCCACCGTGAACAGGGGTATCACCGGGGAGCTGTTTTTT.

The J gene is TRBJ2-7, the V gene TRBV5-4, with D perhaps TRBD1 (5 bases). Trimming stripped 2 bases from V and 5 bases from J, with 11 bases between. The V gene's germline CDR1 is SGHNT and CDR2 YYREEE (reference sequence). This CDR3 is 13 amino acids long. The chain's CDR3 is CASSLKGAHEQYF. In DNA, the CDR3 is TGTGCCAGCAGCTTAAAAGGGGCCCACGAGCAGTACTTC.